This T cell receptor (beta chain) was captured by sequencing in a study of blood T cell repertoires in COVID-19. Clones were read by immunoSEQ multiplex PCR, and TCRdb kept only the in-frame ones, dropping some. Among about 33,000 clones listed, 85% to 90% were seen once. CDR3 length: 13 amino acids. Germline lookup yields CDR1 MNHEY and CDR2 SMNVEV (reference sequence). V was clipped by 2 bases and J by 15 bases, with 17 bases between them. The specimen was peripheral blood. The TCR comes from a human donor in a cohort sampled during active COVID-19. The rearrangement joins TRBV27 to TRBJ1-5, with D possibly being TRBD1 (5 bases). The CDR3 bases are TGTGCCAGCAGTTTAACGGGAGGGGCCGAGGGGCATTTT. The encoded protein is CASSLTGGAEGHF.